This T cell receptor beta chain was documented in a study of vaccination and CD4 T cells after COVID-19. Study as a whole: Convalescent cases consisted of six males and four females, of whom two were Hispanic. Overlapping spike peptides of SARS-CoV-2, HCoV-NL63, HCoV-OC43 and HCoV-229E stimulated the cells.

This CDR3 spans 15 amino acids. The germline V and J ends were trimmed by 1 base and 9 bases, with 13 bases remaining between them. The germline CDR1 and CDR2 sequences are SEHNR and FQNEAQ (reference sequence). The sample holds one count of this clonotype. Its antigen remains unknown. Sequenced with the Oncomine TCR Beta short-read assay was DNA taken from cultured CD4+ T cells. After culture, CD4+ T cells served as the source for genomic DNA extraction. TCRdb re-derived calls from the PCR reads in MiXCR, one entry per CDR3 protein. The table lists tens of thousands of distinct CDR3 sequences, more than 40% of them singletons. The treatment: roughly 10-day PBMC culture with coronavirus spike peptide pools or control peptides (ViraFEST assay). ViraFEST used peptide pools to expand antigen-specific T cells, then sequenced TCRs.

The TCR was taken from a human donor who received a COVID-19 vaccine. The chain couples TRBV7-9 to TRBJ1-6; a weak D match, TRBD1 (5 bases). Here the sequenced sample was CD4+ T cells from blood, cultured in vitro, taken before SARS-CoV-2 vaccination. Here the CDR3 reads CASSLGGEGGSPLHF. CDR3 nucleotide sequence: TGTGCCAGCAGCTTAGGAGGGGAAGGAGGTTCACCCCTCCACTTT.